The 19 T cell receptor beta chains listed next were all sequenced from one sample in a study of blood T cell repertoires in COVID-19. Clones were sequenced by immunoSEQ multiplex PCR, and TCRdb holds only the in-frame ones, with some missing. Altogether hundreds of thousands of clones are present, around 86% being singletons, with the ten largest covering roughly 1.9%. Sequencing was performed on peripheral blood. These receptor sequences come from a young woman who had recovered from COVID-19.

The rearrangement joins TRBV3-1 (or the pseudogene TRBV3-2) to TRBJ2-7, with a weak D call TRBD1 (6 bases). CDR1 and CDR2 from the germline V gene are LGHDT and YNNKEL (reference sequence). This CDR3 is 13 amino acids long. V was trimmed by 5 bases and J by 5 bases, leaving 13 bases between them. The CDR3 DNA reads as TGTGCCAGCAGCATCCTCGGACAGAACGAGCAGTACTTC. This encodes CASSILGQNEQYF.

The chain is built from TRBV30 and TRBJ2-7, with D tentatively TRBD1 (6 bases). Germline assignment: CDR1 GTSNPN and CDR2 SVGIG (reference sequence). CDR3 size: 13 residues. V lost 5 bases, J lost 4 bases, and 15 bases lay in between. The chain's CDR3 is CAWARDTSYEQYF. Here the CDR3 DNA reads TGTGCCTGGGCCCGGGACACTAGTTACGAGCAGTACTTC.

The gene calls are TRBV5-8 and TRBJ1-2; the match to TRBD1 covers 7 bases. The CDR3 covers 15 residues. In germline, CDR1 is SGHTS, CDR2 YDEGEE. V dropped 0 bases and J dropped 4; count of bases not matched to a gene: 6. The CDR3 reads CASSLGQGSSYGYTF. For the CDR3, the DNA is TGTGCCAGCAGCTTGGGACAGGGAAGTAGCTATGGCTACACCTTC. The complete variable domain, with remaining parts taken from reference TRBV5-8 and TRBJ1-2, reads EAGVTQSPTHLIKTRGQQATLRCSPISGHTSVYWYQQALGLGLQFLLWYDEGEERNRGNFPPRFSGRQFPNYSSELNVNALELEDSALYLCASSLGQGSSYGYTFGSGTRLTVV.

This chain links TRBV10-3 with TRBJ2-7, with 9 positions matching TRBD1. The V segment lost 3 bases and the J segment 3 bases; nucleotides outside the gene matches: 6. Germline loops: CDR1 ENHRY, CDR2 SYGVKD. This CDR3 spans 15 amino acids. CDR3 residues: CAISDSGTGIYEQYF. The CDR3 coding sequence is TGTGCCATCAGTGACTCCGGGACAGGGATCTACGAGCAGTACTTC.

CDR3 sequence (DNA): TGTGCCAGCAGCTCCGTACTAGGAGATGAGCAGTTCTTC. Translated: CASSSVLGDEQFF. V is TRBV7-9 and J is TRBJ2-1; D perhaps matches TRBD2 (5 bases). This CDR3 spans 13 amino acids. V was shortened by 4 bases and J by 8 bases, with 12 bases between the two germline ends. Germline lookup yields CDR1 SEHNR and CDR2 FQNEAQ (reference sequence).

The chain employs TRBV5-1 and TRBJ1-1, with TRBD1 matching over 7 bases. V dropped 4 bases and J dropped 0; count of bases not matched to a gene: 12. Germline V gene lookup returns CDR1 SGHRS and CDR2 YFSETQ. This CDR3 is built from 17 residues. The CDR3 loop reads CASSPIGDRLMNTEAFF. CDR3 in DNA: TGCGCCAGCAGCCCGATAGGGGACAGACTTATGAACACTGAAGCTTTCTTT.

The chain couples TRBV3-1 (or the pseudogene TRBV3-2) to TRBJ2-5, with 11 bases fitting TRBD2. This CDR3 has 17 residues. Losses at the gene ends were 0 bases for V and 2 bases for J; bases not matched to a gene: 5. Germline V gene sequence: CDR1 LGHDT, CDR2 YNNKEL (reference sequence). CDR3 residues: CASSQDLSSGRQETQYF. CDR3 in DNA: TGTGCCAGCAGCCAAGACTTGTCTAGCGGGAGGCAAGAGACCCAGTACTTC.

The gene calls are TRBV4-2 and TRBJ2-1; no clear D. Trimming shortened V by 0 bases and J by 0 bases, and 9 bases separated the two germline ends. The CDR3 length is 16 residues. Per the germline V gene, CDR1 is LGHNA and CDR2 is YNFKEQ. The CDR3 DNA is TGTGCCAGCAGCCAAGATACGAGGAGCTCCTACAATGAGCAGTTCTTC. Protein sequence: CASSQDTRSSYNEQFF.

The chain links TRBV5-6 to TRBJ2-1, with D perhaps TRBD2 (5 bases). This CDR3 has 16 residues. V gave up 3 bases and J gave up 1 base, with 14 bases separating them. The germline V gene has CDR1 SGHDT and CDR2 YYEEEE. The CDR3 DNA reads TGTGCCAGCAGCTCACTAGGGAAGGGATCCTACAATGAGCAGTTCTTC. Residues: CASSSLGKGSYNEQFF.

The V call is TRBV19, the J call TRBJ2-6; D is perhaps TRBD1 (6 bases). This CDR3 region has 17 residues. CDR1 LNHDA and CDR2 SQIVND come from the germline V gene (reference sequence). Deletions cut 5 bases from V and 4 bases from J, with 18 bases between. The CDR3 coding sequence is TGTGCCAGTAGTTGGGTAGGAACTGGGACAGGGGCCAACGTCCTGACTTTC. It codes for CASSWVGTGTGANVLTF.

The J gene is TRBJ1-1, the V gene TRBV24-1, with unresolved D. Germline V gene lookup returns CDR1 KGHDR and CDR2 SFDVKD. This CDR3 region has 14 residues. The V end was cut by 1 base, the J end by 1 base, with 6 bases between. The CDR3 spells CATSDLYGNTEAFF. CDR3 in DNA: TGTGCCACCAGTGATTTATACGGGAACACTGAAGCTTTCTTT.

The V gene is TRBV28, the J gene TRBJ1-6, with D unclear. The CDR3 is 14 amino acids. Germline V gives CDR1 MDHEN, CDR2 SYDVKM. V lost 1 base and J 11 bases, leaving 12 bases between the germline ends. The CDR3 coding sequence is TGTGCCAGCAGTTTATTGGGTAGTCGGGCACCCCTCCACTTT. Translation: CASSLLGSRAPLHF.

The chain has TRBV28 and TRBJ1-2, with a tentative D call TRBD1 (5 bases). Trimming removed 2 bases from V and 12 bases from J, with 13 bases in between. CDR1 and CDR2 (germline): MDHEN, SYDVKM. There are 12 residues in the CDR3. CDR3 residues: CASSLREGTNTF. For the CDR3, the DNA is TGTGCCAGCAGTTTAAGGGAGGGGACTAACACCTTC.

The rearrangement links TRBV19 to TRBJ2-1, with TRBD1 as a possible D gene (6 bases). The germline V gene encodes CDR1 LNHDA and CDR2 SQIVND (reference sequence). The germline V and J ends were trimmed by 7 bases and 4 bases, with 17 bases remaining between them. This CDR3 has 15 residues. In DNA form, the CDR3 reads TGTGCCAGTACTCCAGACCAGGGGCGATACAATGAGCAGTTCTTC. Protein product: CASTPDQGRYNEQFF. Full variable domain (rest looked up from reference TRBV19 and TRBJ2-1): DGGITQSPKYLFRKEGQNVTLSCEQNLNHDAMYWYRQDPGQGLRLIYYSQIVNDFQKGDIAEGYSVSREKKESFPLTVTSAQKNPTAFYLCASTPDQGRYNEQFFGPGTRLTVL.

The V call is TRBV10-2, the J call TRBJ1-3; D is unresolved. Looked up from germline, CDR1 is WSHSY and CDR2 is SAAADI. V was cut by 8 bases and J by 3 bases, with 14 bases left in between. CDR3 length: 14 residues. CDR3 sequence reads: CASGRGLDGNTIYF. The CDR3 DNA reads as TGCGCCAGCGGGAGAGGATTGGATGGAAACACCATATATTTT.

The rearrangement uses TRBV19 and TRBJ2-1; D remains ambiguous. The germline V gene encodes CDR1 LNHDA and CDR2 SQIVND (reference sequence). The CDR3 spans 13 residues. Trimming took off 2 bases at V and 5 bases at J, with 7 bases between the two ends. The CDR3 here is CASSIRAHNEQFF. CDR3 nucleotide sequence: TGTGCCAGTAGTATAAGAGCCCACAATGAGCAGTTCTTC.

This clone was detected a few times. The chain is built from TRBV6-5 and TRBJ2-7; D is ambiguous. V was pared by 7 bases and J by 0 bases, with 7 bases between. Germline V CDR1 and CDR2: MNHEY, SVGAGI. The CDR3 loop spans 12 amino acids. The DNA of the CDR3 is TGTGCCAGCACCTCCCGCTCCTACGAGCAGTACTTC. It yields the protein CASTSRSYEQYF.

This clone occurred a few times. The genes are TRBV7-2 and TRBJ2-7, with a tentative D call TRBD2 (5 bases). This CDR3 has 14 residues. The germline gives CDR1 SGHTA, CDR2 FQGNSA. Trimming took 0 bases from V and 1 from J, leaving 7 bases between them. CDR3 protein: CASSLARASYEQYF. As DNA, the CDR3 is TGTGCCAGCAGCTTAGCGCGGGCATCCTACGAGCAGTACTTC.

V usage is TRBV28 and J usage is TRBJ2-5, with 9 bases matching TRBD1. This CDR3 spans 16 amino acids. The germline V gene has CDR1 MDHEN and CDR2 SYDVKM. V shed 4 bases and J 5 bases; nucleotides not matched to a gene: 11. CDR3 residues: CASSSQQGALMETQYF. CDR3 in DNA: TGTGCCAGCAGTTCTCAACAGGGGGCGCTGATGGAGACCCAGTACTTC. The variable domain in full, with the rest retrieved from reference TRBV28 and TRBJ2-5, is DVKVTQSSRYLVKRTGEKVFLECVQDMDHENMFWYRQDPGLGLRLIYFSYDVKMKEKGDIPEGYSVSREKKERFSLILESASTNQTSMYLCASSSQQGALMETQYFGPGTRLLVL.